This T cell receptor (beta chain) was sequenced in a study of shared clonotypes between healthy human individuals. V dropped 6 bases and J dropped 5; count of bases not matched to a gene: 5. CDR1 SEHNR and CDR2 FQNEAQ come from the germline V gene (reference sequence). The CDR3 loop spans 14 amino acids. TCRdb's table, derived via immunoSEQ multiplex PCR, lists solely in-frame clones and lacks some. Of 600,000 or so clones in the sample, 85% to 95% are singletons; the top ten hold 0.11%. Naive CD8 cells comprised CD45RO-negative, CCR7-positively selected cells, excluding terminally differentiated effector memory CD45RA+ cells.

This chain connects TRBV7-9 to TRBJ1-1, with TRBD1 matching 11 bases. The specimen was naive CD8+ T cells sorted from blood. The sequence was collected from a woman aged 25-40 years in good health. CDR3 amino acids: CASSRTGGGTEAFF. CDR3 coding DNA: TGTGCCAGCAGTAGGACAGGGGGCGGGACTGAAGCTTTCTTT.